The TCR beta chain described here comes from a study of identical twins. Trimming at V came to 7 bases and at J to 6 bases, leaving 10 bases not matched to a gene. There are 14 residues in the CDR3. Per the germline V gene, CDR1 is DFQATT and CDR2 is SNEGSKA (reference sequence). Regarding this clonotype: The antigen is unknown.

Unique molecular identifiers were in the cDNA, with template-switch universal primer binding. TCRdb re-analysed the 5' RACE reads in MiXCR, keeping a single row per CDR3 protein. The sample includes some 500,000 distinct CDR3 sequences, 11% to 15% of them seen just once. Findings of the study overall: Its conclusions, products of cross-sectional statistical analysis, did not come from following the same donors. Zero-insertion results could be subject to partial confounding by invariant MAIT and iNKT cells.

A further study also used this sample, focusing on yellow fever vaccine responses in identical twins.

Material for sequencing was CD4+ T cells sorted from blood. The gene calls are TRBV20-1 and TRBJ2-7; 12 bases line up with TRBD2. The receptor comes from a woman aged 18 to 35 in good health. Here the CDR3 DNA reads TGCAGTGTCGTGGGGGGACTAGCGGGCTTCGAGCAGTACTTC. It translates to CSVVGGLAGFEQYF.